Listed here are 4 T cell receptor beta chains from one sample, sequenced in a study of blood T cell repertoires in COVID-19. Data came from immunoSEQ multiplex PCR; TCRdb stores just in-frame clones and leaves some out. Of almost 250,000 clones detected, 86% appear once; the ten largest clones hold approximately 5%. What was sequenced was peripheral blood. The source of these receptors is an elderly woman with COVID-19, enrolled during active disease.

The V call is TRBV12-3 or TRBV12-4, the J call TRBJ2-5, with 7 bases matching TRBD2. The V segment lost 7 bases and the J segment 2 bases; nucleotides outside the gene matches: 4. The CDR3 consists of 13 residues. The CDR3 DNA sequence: TGTGCCAGCAAAACCGGGGGGCAAGAGACCCAGTACTTC. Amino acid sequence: CASKTGGQETQYF.

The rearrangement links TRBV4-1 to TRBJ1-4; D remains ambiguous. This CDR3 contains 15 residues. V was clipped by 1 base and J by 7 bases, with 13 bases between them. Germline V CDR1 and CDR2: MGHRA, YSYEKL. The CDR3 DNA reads TGCGCCAGCAGCCAAGTTTACCAGGATCGTGAAAAACTGTTTTTT. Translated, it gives CASSQVYQDREKLFF.

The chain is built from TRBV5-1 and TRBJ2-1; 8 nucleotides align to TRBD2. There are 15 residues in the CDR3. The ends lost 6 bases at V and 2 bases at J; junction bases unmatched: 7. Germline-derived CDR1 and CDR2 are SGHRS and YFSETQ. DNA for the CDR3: TGCGCCAGCACCCTTAGCGGGGTCACCTACAATGAGCAGTTCTTC. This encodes CASTLSGVTYNEQFF.

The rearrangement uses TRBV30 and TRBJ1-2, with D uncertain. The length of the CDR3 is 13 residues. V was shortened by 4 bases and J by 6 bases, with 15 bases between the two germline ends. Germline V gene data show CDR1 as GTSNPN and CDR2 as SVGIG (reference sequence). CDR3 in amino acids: CAWTRLALDGYTF. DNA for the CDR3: TGTGCCTGGACCAGACTTGCCCTGGATGGCTACACCTTC.